This T cell receptor (beta chain) appears in the sequencing data of a study of PD-L1 blockade in urothelial cancer. Findings and limits, study-wide: Pretreatment TCR clonality in blood under the median foretold superior survival.

This clone was detected a few times. Its target is not known. Noted time point: pretreatment peripheral blood. In each PCR, synthetic TCR analog templates were spiked in. Libraries were prepared by immunoSEQ multiplex PCR; TCRdb keeps only in-frame clonotypes and omits some of them. The repertoire holds about 49,000 clones, with 79% as singletons. The sequencing used PBMCs, collected around atezolizumab (anti-PD-L1) treatment. The source of this sequence is a man between 65 and 85 years old with urothelial cancer.

The CDR3 DNA follows: TGTGCCATAGGTGGGGGGGACTCGGGGCAGCCCCAGCATTTT. Translating gives CAIGGGDSGQPQHF. The J gene is TRBJ1-5, the V gene TRBV28, with D possibly TRBD1 on 5 matching bases. Deletions cut 10 bases from V and 7 bases from J, with 20 bases between. CDR1 and CDR2 (germline): MDHEN, SYDVKM. The CDR3 has 14 amino acids.